The sequence of this T cell receptor (beta chain) was determined in a study of T cells expressing NK-cell markers. Points from the study as a whole: Uncertainty persisted over the HCMV specificity of expanded NKG2C+ T cell clones. These clonotypes additionally ranked first within the CD3+CD56-NKG2C+ fraction of a handful of donors.

Comment on this clonotype: The antigen remains unidentified.

CDR3 length: 16 residues. Germline-derived CDR1 and CDR2 are SGHVS and FNYEAQ. Reprocessing the 5' RACE reads, TCRdb reports a single entry for every CDR3 protein and omits DNA. The listing records 300,000 to 500,000 distinct CDR3 sequences. The sequencing input was blood T cells: a sorted CD56 or NKG2C T cell subset, CD4+ or CD8+ T cells, or bulk PBMC T cells (not recorded which). The origin of this receptor is a woman aged 45-65 years in good health. The chain combines TRBV7-6 with TRBJ2-1; TCRdb proposes TRBD2, but this gene call is untestable without DNA. CDR3 protein: CASSYGLRSSYNEQFF.